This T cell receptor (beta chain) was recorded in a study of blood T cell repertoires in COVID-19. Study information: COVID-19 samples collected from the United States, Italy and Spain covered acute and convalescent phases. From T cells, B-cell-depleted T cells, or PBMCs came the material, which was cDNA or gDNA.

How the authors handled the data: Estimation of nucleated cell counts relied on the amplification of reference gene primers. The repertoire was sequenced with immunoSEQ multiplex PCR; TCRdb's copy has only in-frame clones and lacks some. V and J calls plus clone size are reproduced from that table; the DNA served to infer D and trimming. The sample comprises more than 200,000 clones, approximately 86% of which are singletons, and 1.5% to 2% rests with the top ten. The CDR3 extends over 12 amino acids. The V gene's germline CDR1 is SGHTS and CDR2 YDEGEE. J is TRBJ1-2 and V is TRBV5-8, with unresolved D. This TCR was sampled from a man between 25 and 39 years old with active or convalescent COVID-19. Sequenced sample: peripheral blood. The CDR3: CGNGDPNYGYTF. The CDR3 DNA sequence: TGTGGAAACGGGGATCCTAACTATGGCTACACCTTC. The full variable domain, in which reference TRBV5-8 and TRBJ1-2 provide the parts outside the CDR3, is EAGVTQSPTHLIKTRGQQATLRCSPISGHTSVYWYQQALGLGLQFLLWYDEGEERNRGNFPPRFSGRQFPNYSSELNVNALELEDSALYLCGNGDPNYGYTFGSGTRLTVV.